A selection of T cell receptor beta chains follows, all from one sample in a study of siplizumab effects on memory and regulatory T cells. Here immunoSEQ multiplex PCR was the method, and the copy in TCRdb shows in-frame clones only, minus some. The data hold approximately 92,000 clones, with roughly 94% observed a single time. Material: non-Treg CD4+ T cells sorted from blood. These receptors all stem from a human donor in good health. The CDR3 runs from the conserved cysteine through the conserved F or W. Each record gives: J gene, V gene, D gene, clone size, CDR3 protein, CDR3 DNA. The D gene is left open where the match is weak. The listing skips clone size in some rows; elsewhere it reads once, few, many or a size class.

J gene: TRBJ2-2; V gene: TRBV7-6; D gene: TRBD2; clone size: once; CDR3 protein: CASSLVASGRVTGELFF; CDR3 DNA: TGTGCCAGCAGCTTAGTGGCTAGCGGGAGGGTCACCGGGGAGCTGTTTTTT
J gene: TRBJ1-1; V gene: TRBV7-2; D gene: .; clone size: .; CDR3 protein: CASSLVQGTEAFF; CDR3 DNA: TGTGCCAGCAGCTTAGTTCAGGGTACTGAAGCTTTCTTT
J gene: TRBJ2-1; V gene: TRBV2; D gene: TRBD2; clone size: .; CDR3 protein: CASGGGRIANNEQFF; CDR3 DNA: TGTGCCAGCGGGGGCGGGAGGATCGCCAACAATGAGCAGTTCTTC
J gene: TRBJ2-1; V gene: TRBV11-2; D gene: .; clone size: .; CDR3 protein: CASSLVNNEQFF; CDR3 DNA: TGTGCCAGCAGCTTAGTAAACAATGAGCAGTTCTTC
J gene: TRBJ1-2; V gene: TRBV6-1; D gene: .; clone size: .; CDR3 protein: CASSESGRTGYTF; CDR3 DNA: TGTGCCAGCAGTGAAAGTGGCAGGACTGGCTACACCTTC
J gene: TRBJ2-1; V gene: TRBV7-3; D gene: TRBD2; clone size: once; CDR3 protein: CASSSAGGTNEQFF; CDR3 DNA: TGTGCCAGCAGCTCGGCGGGAGGAACCAATGAGCAGTTCTTC
J gene: TRBJ1-2; V gene: TRBV19; D gene: TRBD1; clone size: .; CDR3 protein: CASSVDRGYGYTF; CDR3 DNA: TGTGCCAGTAGTGTCGACAGGGGCTATGGCTACACCTTC
J gene: TRBJ1-1; V gene: TRBV14; D gene: .; clone size: few; CDR3 protein: CASSQDWTGADEAFF; CDR3 DNA: TGTGCCAGCAGCCAAGATTGGACCGGGGCGGATGAAGCTTTCTTT
J gene: TRBJ2-1; V gene: TRBV9; D gene: TRBD2; clone size: .; CDR3 protein: CASSAGLAGGPGYNEQFF; CDR3 DNA: TGTGCCAGCAGCGCGGGACTAGCGGGAGGGCCCGGGTACAATGAGCAGTTCTTC
J gene: TRBJ1-5; V gene: TRBV4-1; D gene: .; clone size: .; CDR3 protein: CASSQGGNQPQHF; CDR3 DNA: TGCGCCAGCAGCCAGGGCGGTAATCAGCCCCAGCATTTT
J gene: TRBJ1-4; V gene: TRBV5-4; D gene: .; clone size: .; CDR3 protein: CASSVRGSTNEKLFF; CDR3 DNA: TGTGCCAGCAGCGTACGAGGGTCAACTAATGAAAAACTGTTTTTT
J gene: TRBJ2-7; V gene: TRBV27; D gene: TRBD2; clone size: .; CDR3 protein: CASSLGGFWQPDDEQYF; CDR3 DNA: TGTGCCAGCAGTTTGGGGGGGTTTTGGCAGCCCGACGACGAGCAGTACTTC
J gene: TRBJ1-2; V gene: TRBV10-3; D gene: .; clone size: .; CDR3 protein: CAISDRVDQKGDGYTF; CDR3 DNA: TGTGCCATCAGTGACCGCGTGGACCAGAAGGGGGATGGCTACACCTTC
J gene: TRBJ2-7; V gene: TRBV30; D gene: TRBD1; clone size: .; CDR3 protein: CAWTADRGYEQYF; CDR3 DNA: TGTGCCTGGACCGCGGACAGGGGCTACGAGCAGTACTTC
J gene: TRBJ2-3; V gene: TRBV18; D gene: TRBD2; clone size: .; CDR3 protein: CASSQNFGSGTKDTQYF; CDR3 DNA: TGTGCCAGCTCACAAAATTTCGGTAGCGGGACGAAAGATACGCAGTATTTT
J gene: TRBJ1-2; V gene: TRBV5-1; D gene: TRBD1; clone size: .; CDR3 protein: CASREGQQNYGYTF; CDR3 DNA: TGCGCCAGCAGGGAGGGACAGCAGAACTATGGCTACACCTTC
J gene: TRBJ1-1; V gene: TRBV7-9; D gene: .; clone size: .; CDR3 protein: CASNTYGMNTEAFF; CDR3 DNA: TGTGCCAGCAATACCTACGGGATGAACACTGAAGCTTTCTTT
J gene: TRBJ2-7; V gene: TRBV18; D gene: .; clone size: .; CDR3 protein: CASSRQTSNSDEQYF; CDR3 DNA: TGTGCCAGCTCACGCCAGACGAGCAATTCTGACGAGCAGTACTTC
J gene: TRBJ2-3; V gene: TRBV7-8; D gene: .; clone size: .; CDR3 protein: CASSLVDRSDTQYF; CDR3 DNA: TGTGCCAGCAGCTTAGTGGACAGATCAGATACGCAGTATTTT
J gene: TRBJ1-3; V gene: TRBV28; D gene: .; clone size: .; CDR3 protein: CASSERVSGNTIYF; CDR3 DNA: TGTGCCAGCAGTGAACGGGTCTCTGGAAACACCATATATTTT
J gene: TRBJ2-4; V gene: TRBV5-1; D gene: TRBD2; clone size: .; CDR3 protein: CASSLPLAGGGKNIQYF; CDR3 DNA: TGCGCCAGCAGCTTGCCCTTAGCGGGAGGCGGCAAAAACATTCAGTACTTC
J gene: TRBJ2-3; V gene: TRBV5-1; D gene: .; clone size: .; CDR3 protein: CASSSRGMTTQYF; CDR3 DNA: TGCGCCAGCAGCTCCCGGGGGATGACTACGCAGTATTTT
J gene: TRBJ2-1; V gene: TRBV20-1; D gene: .; clone size: .; CDR3 protein: CSRGFPIEQFF; CDR3 DNA: TGCAGTCGGGGCTTTCCAATTGAGCAGTTCTTC
J gene: TRBJ2-7; V gene: TRBV9; D gene: .; clone size: .; CDR3 protein: CASSVDLSYEQYF; CDR3 DNA: TGTGCCAGCAGCGTAGATCTCTCCTACGAGCAGTACTTC
J gene: TRBJ2-6; V gene: TRBV7-9; D gene: .; clone size: once; CDR3 protein: CASSRQSGAGANVLTF; CDR3 DNA: TGTGCCAGCAGCCGCCAATCAGGGGCTGGGGCCAACGTCCTGACTTTC
J gene: TRBJ1-3; V gene: TRBV5-4; D gene: .; clone size: .; CDR3 protein: CASSLVGDGNTIYF; CDR3 DNA: TGTGCCAGCAGCTTGGTAGGGGATGGAAACACCATATATTTT
J gene: TRBJ1-1; V gene: TRBV11-3; D gene: .; clone size: .; CDR3 protein: CASSLDPGAEAFF; CDR3 DNA: TGTGCCAGCAGCTTAGATCCGGGGGCTGAAGCTTTCTTT
J gene: TRBJ2-3; V gene: TRBV4-1; D gene: TRBD1; clone size: .; CDR3 protein: CASSPGQGERGSTDTQYF; CDR3 DNA: TGCGCCAGCAGCCCGGGACAGGGGGAGAGAGGGAGCACAGATACGCAGTATTTT